This TCR beta chain came from a study of vaccination and CD4 T cells after COVID-19. As regards this clonotype: Its antigen is not identified.

Sequencing of cultured CD4+ T cell DNA used the Oncomine TCR Beta short-read assay. TCRdb redid the calling of the PCR reads with MiXCR, one entry per CDR3 protein. Of 15,000 or so distinct CDR3 sequences listed, approximately 63% are singletons. Treatment specified: roughly 10-day PBMC culture with coronavirus spike peptide pools or control peptides (ViraFEST assay). It was after more than eight days of culture that CD4+ T cells were isolated by negative selection. V lost 6 bases and J lost 0; bases outside the gene matches: 5. Looked up from germline, CDR1 is MNHNS and CDR2 is SASEGT. The CDR3 totals 14 residues.

The sequenced material came from CD4+ T cells from blood, cultured in vitro. The J gene is TRBJ2-7, the V gene TRBV6-1, with TRBD1 matching over 7 bases. The sequence derives from a human donor who had recovered from COVID-19. CDR3 residues: CASRVDRSSYEQYF. For the CDR3, the DNA is TGTGCCAGCAGGGTGGACAGGAGCTCCTACGAGCAGTACTTC.